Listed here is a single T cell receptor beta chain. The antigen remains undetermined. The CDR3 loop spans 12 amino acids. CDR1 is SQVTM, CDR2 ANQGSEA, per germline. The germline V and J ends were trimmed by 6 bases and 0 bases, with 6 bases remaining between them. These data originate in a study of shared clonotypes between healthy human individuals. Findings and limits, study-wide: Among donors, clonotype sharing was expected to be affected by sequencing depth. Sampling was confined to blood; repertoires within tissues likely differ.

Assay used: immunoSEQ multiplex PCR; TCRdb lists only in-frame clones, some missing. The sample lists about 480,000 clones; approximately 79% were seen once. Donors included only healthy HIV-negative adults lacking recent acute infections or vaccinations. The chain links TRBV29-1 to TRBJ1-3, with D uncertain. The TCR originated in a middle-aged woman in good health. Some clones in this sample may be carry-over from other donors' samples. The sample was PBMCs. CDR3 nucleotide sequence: TGCAGCGTACGCTCCTCTGGAAACACCATATATTTT. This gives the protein CSVRSSGNTIYF.